One and the same sample provided the 21 T cell receptor beta chains below, sequenced in a study of T cell clonotyping in hematopoietic cell transplantation. This table comes from immunoSEQ multiplex PCR, and its TCRdb copy is limited to in-frame clones, with some not included. The sample has around 11,000 clones, 89% seen once. The sample in question was PBMCs, obtained 180 days after allogeneic stem cell transplant. All receptors come from a male patient aged 60-69 years who had an allogeneic stem cell transplant from an unrelated donor, so the T cells may come from the graft donor. Some clones in this sample may be carry-over from other donors' samples.

The rearrangement uses TRBV5-4 and TRBJ2-5; a possible D gene is TRBD2 (6 bases). This CDR3 region has 14 residues. Trimming cost V 4 bases and J 3 bases, with 13 bases left between them. CDR1 is SGHNT, CDR2 YYREEE, per germline (reference sequence). The chain's CDR3 is CASSPPTSKETQYF. As DNA, the CDR3 is TGTGCCAGCAGCCCGCCGACTAGTAAAGAGACCCAGTACTTC.

The genes are TRBV29-1 and TRBJ2-7; D ambiguous. V was shortened by 2 bases and J by 2 bases, with 7 bases between the two germline ends. The CDR3 contains 12 residues. Per the germline V gene, CDR1 is SQVTM and CDR2 is ANQGSEA. The CDR3 spells CSVELQTYEQYF. In DNA, the CDR3 is TGCAGCGTTGAACTCCAGACCTACGAGCAGTACTTC.

The chain uses TRBV6-5 and TRBJ1-1, with TRBD1 matching over 7 bases. CDR1 MNHEY and CDR2 SVGAGI come from the germline V gene. The V gene end was trimmed by 6 bases and the J gene end by 5 bases; junction bases not matched to a gene: 12. This CDR3 spans 15 amino acids. The DNA of the CDR3 is TGTGCCAGCAGGCGATCAGGCAGGGGGGAGACTGAAGCTTTCTTT. This encodes CASRRSGRGETEAFF.

The gene calls are TRBV19 and TRBJ1-1, with a weak D call TRBD1 (6 bases). CDR3 length equals 14 residues. Germline V lookup: CDR1 LNHDA, CDR2 SQIVND (reference sequence). The ends were cut back, 7 bases at V and 1 base at J, with 13 bases in the middle. CDR3 sequence (DNA): TGTGCCAGTACCGGAGGACAGCAGAACACTGAAGCTTTCTTT. Its translation is CASTGGQQNTEAFF.

This clone was recorded only once. The chain uses TRBV7-2 and TRBJ1-5; the match to TRBD1 covers 7 bases. The germline V gene encodes CDR1 SGHTA and CDR2 FQGNSA. The length of the CDR3 is 15 residues. Trimming took 5 bases from V and 6 from J; bases not matched to a gene: 10. This CDR3 is CASSQGGGLGQPQHF. The CDR3 region has the DNA TGTGCCAGCAGCCAGGGGGGGGGCCTTGGTCAGCCCCAGCATTTT.

This chain links TRBV19 with TRBJ1-2; tentatively, D is TRBD1 (5 bases). The CDR3 covers 13 residues. V was cut by 6 bases and J by 3 bases, with 11 bases left in between. The germline V gene has CDR1 LNHDA and CDR2 SQIVND (reference sequence). CDR3 sequence: CASRERDHYGYTF. Written as DNA, the CDR3 is TGTGCCAGTAGGGAACGGGACCACTATGGCTACACCTTC.

V is TRBV29-1 and J is TRBJ1-1; 10 bases map to TRBD1. V shed 6 bases, J shed 2 bases, and the junction held 3 bases outside the gene matches. The CDR3 runs 13 residues. The germline V gene has CDR1 SQVTM and CDR2 ANQGSEA. CDR3 in amino acids: CSVSTGGNTEAFF. The CDR3 bases are TGCAGCGTATCGACAGGGGGCAACACTGAAGCTTTCTTT.

The V and J genes are TRBV19 and TRBJ1-5; D is possibly TRBD1 (6 bases). This CDR3 has 16 residues. V was clipped by 9 bases and J by 0 bases, with 18 bases between them. Per the germline V gene, CDR1 is LNHDA and CDR2 is SQIVND (reference sequence). The DNA of the CDR3 is TGTGCCAGCTCAGGTAGGGGGTCCTATAGCAATCAGCCCCAGCATTTT. It codes for CASSGRGSYSNQPQHF.

V usage is TRBV6-5 and J usage is TRBJ2-1; 8 bases map to TRBD1. The CDR3 runs to 16 residues. In germline, CDR1 is MNHEY, CDR2 SVGAGI. V was pared by 4 bases and J by 3 bases, with 8 bases of the junction left unmatched. CDR3 sequence reads: CASSSSPTGGYNEQFF. In DNA, the CDR3 is TGTGCCAGCAGTTCCTCTCCCACAGGGGGCTACAATGAGCAGTTCTTC.

The chain combines TRBV5-1 with TRBJ2-3; D not certain. The CDR3 has 14 amino acids. Trimming stripped 4 bases from V and 2 bases from J, with 11 bases between. Per germline, CDR1 SGHRS and CDR2 YFSETQ. In DNA form, the CDR3 reads TGCGCCAGCAGCCTTGCTGGATACACAGATACGCAGTATTTT. This sequence encodes CASSLAGYTDTQYF.

In this sample, this clone turned up a few times. This chain connects TRBV4-3 to TRBJ2-5; no clear D gene. Germline V gene data show CDR1 as LGHNA and CDR2 as YSLEER. The CDR3 loop spans 14 amino acids. V lost 0 bases and J 5 bases, leaving 10 bases between the germline ends. CDR3 DNA sequence: TGCGCCAGCAGCCAAGATCGCAGGCCCGAGACCCAGTACTTC. Its translation is CASSQDRRPETQYF.

This clone was recorded a few times. The rearrangement links TRBV5-6 to TRBJ2-3; D gene uncertain. V gave up 1 base and J gave up 1 base, with 4 bases separating them. Germline loops: CDR1 SGHDT, CDR2 YYEEEE. The CDR3 sequence is 13 residues long. In DNA form, the CDR3 reads TGTGCCAGCAGCTTGTGGGGCACAGATACGCAGTATTTT. As protein: CASSLWGTDTQYF.

The chain combines TRBV5-1 with TRBJ1-1; the D gene is possibly TRBD1 (5 bases). Deletions cut 4 bases from V and 1 base from J, with 8 bases between. Germline CDR1 is SGHRS and CDR2 is YFSETQ. The CDR3 is made up of 13 amino acids. CDR3 protein: CASSMTENTEAFF. CDR3 DNA: TGCGCCAGCAGCATGACAGAGAACACTGAAGCTTTCTTT.

In DNA, the CDR3 is TGTGCCAGCAGTCGGGACAGCCACTACGAGCAGTACTTC. It is translated as CASSRDSHYEQYF. The chain combines TRBV6-5 with TRBJ2-7; 7 bases match TRBD1. The CDR3 loop spans 13 amino acids. Trimming cost V 5 bases and J 3 bases; bases outside gene matches: 4. Germline CDR1 and CDR2: MNHEY and SVGAGI.

V gene TRBV5-1 combines with J gene TRBJ2-5, with 13 bases fitting TRBD2. CDR1 SGHRS and CDR2 YFSETQ come from the germline V gene. Losses at the gene ends were 3 bases for V and 5 bases for J; bases not matched to a gene: 1. The CDR3 sequence is 14 residues long. The CDR3 DNA reads as TGCGCCAGCAGCTGGACTAGCGGGAGCGAGACCCAGTACTTC. Translated: CASSWTSGSETQYF.

The chain recombines TRBV11-2 with TRBJ2-7; D not resolved. This CDR3 comprises 14 residues. The V and J ends lost 5 bases and 0 bases respectively, with 11 bases between them. Germline V CDR1 and CDR2: SGHAT, FQNNGV. This CDR3 reads CASSPSLISYEQYF. The CDR3 DNA reads TGTGCCAGCAGCCCCTCCCTAATCTCCTACGAGCAGTACTTC.

V gene TRBV5-5 combines with J gene TRBJ1-2; D gene ambiguous. The V gene lost 0 bases and the J gene lost 2 bases, with 8 bases spanning the gap. CDR3 size: 14 residues. Germline V gene sequence: CDR1 SGHKS, CDR2 YYEKEE (reference sequence). This CDR3 reads CASSLEVRNYGYTF. The CDR3 nucleotides read TGTGCCAGCAGCTTGGAAGTCAGAAACTATGGCTACACCTTC. The full variable domain, completed using reference TRBV5-5 and TRBJ1-2, is DAGVTQSPTHLIKTRGQQVTLRCSPISGHKSVSWYQQVLGQGPQFIFQYYEKEERGRGNFPDRFSARQFPNYSSELNVNALLLGDSALYLCASSLEVRNYGYTFGSGTRLTVV.

V and J are TRBV2 and TRBJ1-1; 9 bases are a match to TRBD1. The CDR3 extends over 16 amino acids. The germline V gene has CDR1 SNHLY and CDR2 FYNNEI. V trimming: 6 bases; J trimming: 1 base; junction bases outside the gene matches: 9. The CDR3 region is CASRSGTGLPNTEAFF. CDR3 sequence (DNA): TGTGCCAGCAGATCCGGGACAGGGCTGCCGAACACTGAAGCTTTCTTT. Combining the CDR3 with reference TRBV2 and TRBJ1-1 gives the whole variable domain EPEVTQTPSHQVTQMGQEVILRCVPISNHLYFYWYRQILGQKVEFLVSFYNNEISEKSEIFDDQFSVERPDGSNFTLKIRSTKLEDSAMYFCASRSGTGLPNTEAFFGQGTRLTVV.

The V gene is TRBV19, the J gene TRBJ1-1, with D unresolved. Germline V CDR1 and CDR2: LNHDA, SQIVND (reference sequence). V lost 3 bases and J 1 base, leaving 9 bases between the germline ends. This CDR3 comprises 14 residues. Here the CDR3 DNA reads TGTGCCAGTAGTATCCGGGCAGGGAACACTGAAGCTTTCTTT. Residues: CASSIRAGNTEAFF.

This clone rates as medium-sized. J is TRBJ1-5 and V is TRBV6-1; no reliable D call. V gave up 2 bases and J gave up 0 bases, with 5 bases separating them. CDR3 length equals 14 residues. CDR1 is MNHNS, CDR2 SASEGT, per germline. The CDR3 nucleotides read TGTGCCAGCAGTGAAAGAAGTAGCAATCAGCCCCAGCATTTT. It encodes CASSERSSNQPQHF.

The chain is built from TRBV7-9 and TRBJ2-2, with D tentatively TRBD1 (6 bases). Trimming pared 5 bases from V and 0 bases from J, leaving 16 bases between. CDR1 and CDR2 from the germline V gene are SEHNR and FQNEAQ (reference sequence). The CDR3 covers 17 residues. CDR3 amino acids: CASSPPPGHSNTGELFF. DNA of the CDR3: TGTGCCAGCAGCCCCCCACCGGGACATTCGAACACCGGGGAGCTGTTTTTT. Combining the CDR3 with reference TRBV7-9 and TRBJ2-2 gives the whole variable domain DTGVSQNPRHKITKRGQNVTFRCDPISEHNRLYWYRQTLGQGPEFLTYFQNEAQLEKSRLLSDRFSAERPKGSFSTLEIQRTEQGDSAMYLCASSPPPGHSNTGELFFGEGSRLTVL.